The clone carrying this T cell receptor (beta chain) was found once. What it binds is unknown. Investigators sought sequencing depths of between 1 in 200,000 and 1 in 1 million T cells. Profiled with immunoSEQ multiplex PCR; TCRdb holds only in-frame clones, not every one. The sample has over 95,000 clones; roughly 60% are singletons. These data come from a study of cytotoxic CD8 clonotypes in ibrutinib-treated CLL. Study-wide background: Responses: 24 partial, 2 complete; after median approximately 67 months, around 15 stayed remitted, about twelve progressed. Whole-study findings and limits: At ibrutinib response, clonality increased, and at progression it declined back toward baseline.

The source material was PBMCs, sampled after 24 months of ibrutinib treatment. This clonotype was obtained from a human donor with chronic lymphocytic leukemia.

CDR3 amino acids: CASSGGGGLSGPTDTQYF. In DNA, the CDR3 is TGTGCCAGCAGTGGAGGGGGGGGACTTAGCGGCCCCACAGATACGCAGTATTTT. The chain is built from TRBV2 and TRBJ2-3; TRBD2 is a possible D gene (7 bases). The V end lost 4 bases, the J end lost 2 bases, and 22 bases lay between the germline ends. Per germline, CDR1 SNHLY and CDR2 FYNNEI. The length of the CDR3 is 18 residues.